What follows are 10 T cell receptor beta chains derived from one specimen sequenced in a study of T cell repertoires in cytomegalovirus infection. The antigens of these receptors remain unknown. TCRdb passed the reads through MiXCR, listing each CDR3 protein once. The data show 35,000 or so distinct CDR3 sequences, with around half seen just once and over 75% held by the top ten. The material was CD8+ T cells from cultured PBMCs, obtained from culture after CMV antigen stimulation. These receptors were obtained from a human donor in good health (CMV status not recorded). Some clones in this sample may be carry-over from other donors' samples.

In nucleotides, the CDR3 is TGTGCCAGCAGTCCCGAATCCGGGACAGGAGCCTACGAGCAGTACTTC. This sequence encodes CASSPESGTGAYEQYF. V usage is TRBV12-3 or TRBV12-4 and J usage is TRBJ2-7, with 8 bases identical to TRBD1. With V trimmed by 5 bases and J by 2 bases, 11 bases remained unmatched. The CDR3 has 16 amino acids.

The V gene is TRBV12-3 or TRBV12-4, the J gene TRBJ1-3, with D possibly being TRBD1 (6 bases). CDR3 size: 13 residues. V lost 9 bases and J 4 bases, leaving 13 bases between the germline ends. CDR3 in DNA: TGTGCCAGTAGGGGGGGGTCCGGAAACACCATATATTTT. It translates to CASRGGSGNTIYF.

The CDR3 coding sequence is TGTGCCAGCAGCACGAGACTAGCGCGTGCAGATACGCAGTATTTT. Residues: CASSTRLARADTQYF. The rearrangement uses TRBV7-4 and TRBJ2-3, with 8 nucleotides matching TRBD2. Germline V lookup: CDR1 SGHVT, CDR2 SQSDAQ. With V trimmed by 5 bases and J by 4 bases, 8 bases remained unmatched. The CDR3 sequence is 15 residues long.

This clonotype showed up just a few times. The chain uses TRBV7-2 and TRBJ2-3; D call uncertain. The germline V gene has CDR1 SGHTA and CDR2 FQGNSA. V lost 1 base to trimming and J lost 6 bases, with 17 bases between them. The CDR3 covers 16 residues. CDR3 sequence (DNA): TGTGCCAGCAGCTTAGGTCGGGCGGCGCAGTTGGATACGCAGTATTTT. Amino acid sequence: CASSLGRAAQLDTQYF.

This sequence joins TRBV6-1 and TRBJ1-1; 7 bases map to TRBD1. Germline V gene sequence: CDR1 MNHNS, CDR2 SASEGT. The CDR3 is 15 residues long. Germline trimming cut 5 bases from V and 2 bases from J; bases unmatched to any gene: 8. The CDR3 sequence is CASSLTDRENTEAFF. Here the CDR3 DNA reads TGTGCCAGCAGTCTGACCGACAGGGAAAACACTGAAGCTTTCTTT.

This clonotype was picked up a small number of times. This rearrangement joins TRBV30 to TRBJ1-2; D is unclear. The ends were cut back, 0 bases at V and 5 bases at J, with 13 bases in the middle. CDR1 and CDR2 from the germline V gene are GTSNPN and SVGIG (reference sequence). The length of the CDR3 is 14 residues. The CDR3 is CAWSVLDLGYGYTF. CDR3 in DNA: TGTGCCTGGAGTGTACTCGACCTAGGGTATGGCTACACCTTC.

The chain combines TRBV6-6 with TRBJ1-2; 10 bases fit TRBD1. V shed 6 bases, J shed 8 bases, and the junction held 9 bases outside the gene matches. This CDR3 comprises 14 residues. Germline V lookup: CDR1 MNHNY, CDR2 SVGAGI (reference sequence). CDR3 amino acids: CASSEDRGAFGYTF. CDR3 in DNA: TGTGCCAGCAGCGAGGACAGGGGGGCATTCGGCTACACCTTC.

The chain employs TRBV7-6 and TRBJ2-7, with 9 nucleotides matching TRBD2. J gave up 1 base and V 3 bases, and 1 base lay outside the gene matches. Per germline, CDR1 SGHVS and CDR2 FNYEAQ. This CDR3 spans 14 amino acids. The DNA for the CDR3 is TGTGCCAGCAGCTTGGGACTAGCTTCCTACGAGCAGTACTTC. This sequence encodes CASSLGLASYEQYF.

V gene TRBV7-2 combines with J gene TRBJ1-6; D gene unclear. With 5 bases removed from V and 6 bases from J, the gap between germline ends came to 20 bases. The germline CDR1 and CDR2 sequences are SGHTA and FQGNSA. The CDR3 totals 17 residues. The CDR3 is CASSMVVMLTGNSPLHF. Here the CDR3 DNA reads TGTGCCAGCAGCATGGTGGTTATGTTAACCGGTAATTCACCCCTCCACTTT.

The V call is TRBV7-6, the J call TRBJ2-7; D is uncertain. CDR1 SGHVS and CDR2 FNYEAQ come from the germline V gene. The CDR3 loop spans 17 amino acids. Trimming took off 0 bases at V and 0 bases at J, with 15 bases between the two ends. CDR3 residues: CASSLAAVAGLSYEQYF. The CDR3 DNA is TGTGCCAGCAGCTTAGCGGCGGTGGCAGGCCTCTCCTACGAGCAGTACTTC. Variable domain in full (rest from reference TRBV7-6 and TRBJ2-7): GAGVSQSPRYKVTKRGQDVALRCDPISGHVSLYWYRQALGQGPEFLTYFNYEAQQDKSGLPNDRFSAERPEGSISTLTIQRTEQRDSAMYRCASSLAAVAGLSYEQYFGPGTRLTVT.